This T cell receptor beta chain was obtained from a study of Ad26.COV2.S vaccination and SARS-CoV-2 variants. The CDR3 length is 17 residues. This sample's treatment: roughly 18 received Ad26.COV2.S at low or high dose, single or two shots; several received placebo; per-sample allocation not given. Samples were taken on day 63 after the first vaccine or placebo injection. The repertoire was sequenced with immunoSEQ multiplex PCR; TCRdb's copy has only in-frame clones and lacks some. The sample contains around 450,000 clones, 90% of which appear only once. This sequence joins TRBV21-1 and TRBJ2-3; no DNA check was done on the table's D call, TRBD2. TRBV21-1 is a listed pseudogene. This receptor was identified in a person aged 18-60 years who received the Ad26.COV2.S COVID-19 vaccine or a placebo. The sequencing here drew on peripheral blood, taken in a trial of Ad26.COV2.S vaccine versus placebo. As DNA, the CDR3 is TGTGCCAGCAGCACCCCTCCCCAGCGGGAGTTTCCAGATACGCAGTATTTT. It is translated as CASSTPPQREFPDTQYF.